The present T cell receptor beta chain was sequenced within a study of blood T cell repertoires in COVID-19. Study context: From the United States, Italy and Spain came samples of acute and convalescent COVID-19. PBMCs, B-cell-depleted T cells, or T cells provided the cDNA or gDNA that made up the material.

TCRdb's table, derived via immunoSEQ multiplex PCR, lists solely in-frame clones and lacks some. The data hold approximately 190,000 clones, with over 70% observed a single time. Sequenced material: peripheral blood. The receptor was derived from a man in his 60s with active or convalescent COVID-19.

In DNA, the CDR3 is TGCGCCAGCAGCTTGGCCCGGGGGAAGGCTGGAAACACCATATATTTT. Encoded protein: CASSLARGKAGNTIYF. The V call is TRBV5-1, the J call TRBJ1-3; D is perhaps TRBD1 (5 bases). The CDR3 totals 16 residues. V was clipped by 0 bases and J by 2 bases, with 12 bases between them. Per germline, CDR1 SGHRS and CDR2 YFSETQ. The complete variable domain, with remaining parts taken from reference TRBV5-1 and TRBJ1-3, reads KAGVTQTPRYLIKTRGQQVTLSCSPISGHRSVSWYQQTPGQGLQFLFEYFSETQRNKGNFPGRFSGRQFSNSRSEMNVSTLELGDSALYLCASSLARGKAGNTIYFGEGSWLTVV.